This is a list of T cell receptor beta chains from one sample in a study of metastatic and nonmetastatic thyroid tumors. TCRdb re-called the PCR reads with MiXCR. The repertoire has tens of thousands of clones, 15% to 20% of them found once; the top ten carry over 9.5%. The specimen sequenced was blood. The receptor set was obtained from a female donor with papillary thyroid cancer or a benign thyroid nodule (not recorded which). Some clones in this sample may be carry-over from other donors' samples. Each CDR3 is given with its conserved first and last residue. The D gene is left open where the match is weak. Size tells how often a clone was seen (once, few, many) or the class of an expanded clone, and some rows leave it out.

D gene,V gene,clone size,J gene,CDR3 DNA,CDR3 protein
-,TRBV4-1,many,TRBJ2-2,TGCGCCAGCAGCCAAGGAGCCACCGGGGAGCTGTTTTTT,CASSQGATGELFF
-,TRBV5-1,-,TRBJ2-2,TGCGCCAGCAGCTTGGAGGGATCTGGGTTAGGGGAAACCGGGGAGCTGTTTTTT,CASSLEGSGLGETGELFF
-,TRBV28,few,TRBJ1-2,TGTGCCAGCATAGGATTTTCTGGTGGCTACACCTTC,CASIGFSGGYTF
-,TRBV6-2/TRBV6-3,many,TRBJ1-2,TGTGCCAGCAGCCGCCTGGGAGGTGGCTACACCTTC,CASSRLGGGYTF
TRBD1,TRBV29-1,many,TRBJ2-1,TGCAGCGTCACTTTTTCGGGACAGGGGTATAATGAGCAGTTCTTC,CSVTFSGQGYNEQFF
TRBD1,TRBV18,many,TRBJ1-1,TGTGCCAGCTCACCCGAAGGGGGCTATGAAGCTTTCTTT,CASSPEGGYEAFF
-,TRBV11-3,-,TRBJ2-3,TGTGCCAGCAGCTTAGGAGTGACAGATACGCAGTATTTT,CASSLGVTDTQYF
-,TRBV27,few,TRBJ1-1,TGTGCCAGCAGTATAACCGGACTGAACACTGAAGATTCCTTT,CASSITGLNTEDSF
TRBD2,TRBV25-1,many,TRBJ2-1,TGTGCCAGCAGCTGGGGGAGGGGTTGGAATGAGCAGTTCTTC,CASSWGRGWNEQFF
-,TRBV7-6,-,TRBJ1-2,TGTGCCAGCTTAGGAATTAACTATGGCTACACCTTC,CASLGINYGYTF
TRBD2,TRBV3-1,many,TRBJ2-1,TGTGCCAGCAGCCCCACCCTCGGACTAGCGAGCTCCTACAATGAGCAGTTCTTC,CASSPTLGLASSYNEQFF
TRBD2,TRBV11-2,many,TRBJ2-1,TGTGCCAGCAGCTATACCGGGACTAGCGTTAATGAGCAGTTCTTC,CASSYTGTSVNEQFF
-,TRBV20-1,many,TRBJ2-1,TGCAGCGCCAGGGAGGGGGTAGGTGAGCAGTTCTTC,CSAREGVGEQFF
-,TRBV28,-,TRBJ1-1,TGTGGCAGCAGATCAGCGTCACGAACTGAAGCTTCCTTT,CGSRSASRTEASF
TRBD1,TRBV29-1,many,TRBJ1-1,TGCAGCGTTGAACAGGGGGCCACTGAAGCTTTCTTT,CSVEQGATEAFF
-,TRBV5-4,few,TRBJ2-1,TGTGCCAGCAAGGCGGGGACCAACTCCTACAATGAGCAGTTCTTC,CASKAGTNSYNEQFF
TRBD2,TRBV10-3,many,TRBJ2-1,TGTGCGACCCCGGACGGGAGGGACTCCTACAATGAGCAGTTCTTC,CATPDGRDSYNEQFF
TRBD1,TRBV6-5,few,TRBJ1-3,TGTGCCAGCAGCTATAGGGCCGACAGGGGGCTTGGAAACACCATATATTTT,CASSYRADRGLGNTIYF
-,TRBV30,-,TRBJ2-2,TGTGCCTGGAGTGACCTTCTAAGACAGGTCAGAACCTGGGAGCTGTTTTTT,CAWSDLLRQVRTWELFF